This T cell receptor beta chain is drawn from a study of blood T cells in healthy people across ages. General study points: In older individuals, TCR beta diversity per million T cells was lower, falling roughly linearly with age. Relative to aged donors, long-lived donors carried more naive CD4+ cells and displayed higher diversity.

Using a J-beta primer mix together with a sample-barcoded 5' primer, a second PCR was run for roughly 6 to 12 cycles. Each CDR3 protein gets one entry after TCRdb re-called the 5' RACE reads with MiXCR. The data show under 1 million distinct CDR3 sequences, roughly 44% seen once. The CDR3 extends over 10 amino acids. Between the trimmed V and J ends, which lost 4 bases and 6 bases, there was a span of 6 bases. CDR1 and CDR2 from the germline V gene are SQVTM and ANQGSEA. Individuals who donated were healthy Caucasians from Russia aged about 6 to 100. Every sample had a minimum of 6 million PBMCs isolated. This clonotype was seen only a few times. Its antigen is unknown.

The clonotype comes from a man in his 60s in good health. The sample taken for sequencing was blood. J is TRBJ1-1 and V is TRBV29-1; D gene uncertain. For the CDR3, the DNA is TGCAGCGTTGCAGATTCTGAAGCTTTCTTT. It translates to CSVADSEAFF. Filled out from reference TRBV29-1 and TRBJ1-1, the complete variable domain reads SAVISQKPSRDICQRGTSLTIQCQVDSQVTMMFWYRQQPGQSLTLIATANQGSEATYESGFVIDKFPISRPNLTFSTLTVSNMSPEDSSIYLCSVADSEAFFGQGTRLTVV.